The rows below give T cell receptor beta chains drawn from one sample of a study of OX40 agonist ivuxolimab in advanced cancers. TCRdb's copy holds only in-frame clones and misses some; the assay was immunoSEQ multiplex PCR. The profile shows fewer than 50,000 clones, approximately 75% of them singletons. The sample in question was CD4+ or CD8+ T cells sorted from blood, obtained in a trial of the OX40 agonist ivuxolimab. The receptors stem from an adult with an advanced solid tumor such as melanoma, head and neck, liver or kidney cancer. Both conserved end residues are part of each CDR3. The order of the fields is J gene, D gene, clone size, V gene, CDR3 DNA, CDR3 protein. D genes are given only for firm matches. The size field is filled for only some rows; it gives once, few, many or a size class.

J: TRBJ2-3; D: .; size: .; V: TRBV7-2; DNA: TGTGCCAGCAGCACAAACGCGGGAACGGGAGATACGCAGTATTTT; CDR3: CASSTNAGTGDTQYF
J: TRBJ1-2; D: .; size: few; V: TRBV30; DNA: TGTGCCTGGAGGGGAAGGTCCGTGGGGTTTAACTATGGCTACACCTTC; CDR3: CAWRGRSVGFNYGYTF
J: TRBJ1-4; D: .; size: .; V: TRBV6-5; DNA: TGTGCCAGCAGTTACTCGAATGCGGGGGGAAAGGAAAAACTGTTTTTT; CDR3: CASSYSNAGGKEKLFF
J: TRBJ2-7; D: TRBD1; size: once; V: TRBV18; DNA: TGTGCCACCCGACAGGGGGCCTCCTACGAGCAGTACTTC; CDR3: CATRQGASYEQYF
J: TRBJ2-7; D: .; size: .; V: TRBV7-3; DNA: TGTGCCAGCAGCTTAAGGGCAGGGCCATACGAGCAGTACTTC; CDR3: CASSLRAGPYEQYF
J: TRBJ1-5; D: .; size: once; V: TRBV6-5; DNA: TGTGCCAGCAGCCGGGCAACAGGGAGTCAGCCCCAGCATTTT; CDR3: CASSRATGSQPQHF
J: TRBJ2-1; D: .; size: .; V: TRBV7-3; DNA: TGTGCCAGCAGCTTGAGAGGGAATCTCGGTGAGCAGTTCTTC; CDR3: CASSLRGNLGEQFF
J: TRBJ1-3; D: TRBD1; size: .; V: TRBV5-1; DNA: TGCGCCAGCAGCTTAATTGGGACAGGGAACACCATATATTTT; CDR3: CASSLIGTGNTIYF
J: TRBJ1-4; D: TRBD1; size: .; V: TRBV19; DNA: TGTGCCAGTACCCGGGACAGCTACGAAAAACTGTTTTTT; CDR3: CASTRDSYEKLFF
J: TRBJ2-7; D: .; size: .; V: TRBV29-1; DNA: TGCAGCGTTGGCCGATCATACCGGGGCGAGCAGTACTTC; CDR3: CSVGRSYRGEQYF
J: TRBJ1-1; D: .; size: few; V: TRBV2; DNA: TGTGCCAGCAGTGGATTGCAGGGCCCTCGCGCTTTCTTT; CDR3: CASSGLQGPRAFF
J: TRBJ1-2; D: .; size: .; V: TRBV5-6; DNA: TGTGCCAGCAGCGGGACACCCAACTATGGCTACACCTTC; CDR3: CASSGTPNYGYTF
J: TRBJ2-5; D: .; size: .; V: TRBV11-3; DNA: TGTGCCAGCAGCTTAGGACTCTCCTATGGGACCCAGTACTTC; CDR3: CASSLGLSYGTQYF
J: TRBJ2-3; D: .; size: .; V: TRBV9; DNA: TGTGCCAGCAGCCCCCCAGGGGTAAGCACAGATACGCAGTATTTT; CDR3: CASSPPGVSTDTQYF
J: TRBJ1-1; D: .; size: .; V: TRBV7-9; DNA: TGCGCCAGCAGCCAAGAGATGGGCACTGAAGCTTTCTTT; CDR3: CASSQEMGTEAFF
J: TRBJ1-2; D: TRBD1; size: .; V: TRBV5-1; DNA: TGCGCCAGCAGCCCCACCGGGACAGGGGGGTACGGCTACACCTTC; CDR3: CASSPTGTGGYGYTF
J: TRBJ1-2; D: TRBD1; size: .; V: TRBV5-6; DNA: TGTGCCAGCAGGCTTGGTACAGGGGGCGGCTACACCTTC; CDR3: CASRLGTGGGYTF
J: TRBJ1-2; D: TRBD1; size: .; V: TRBV5-1; DNA: TGCGCCAGCAGCTTGGGGGACAGGGGATATGGCTACACCTTC; CDR3: CASSLGDRGYGYTF
J: TRBJ2-3; D: TRBD1; size: few; V: TRBV5-1; DNA: TGCGCCAGCAGCTTACAGGGGGCAGATACGCAGTATTTT; CDR3: CASSLQGADTQYF
J: TRBJ2-3; D: .; size: few; V: TRBV15; DNA: TGTGCCACCAGCAGGGGGGACACAGATACGCAGTATTTT; CDR3: CATSRGDTDTQYF
J: TRBJ1-5; D: .; size: .; V: TRBV4-3; DNA: TGCGCCAGCAGCCAAAGGGTGGACTCCCTTCGGCCCCAGCATTTT; CDR3: CASSQRVDSLRPQHF
J: TRBJ1-3; D: .; size: .; V: TRBV7-2; DNA: TGTGCCAGCAGCTTAGTGAGTCAAAACACCATATATTTT; CDR3: CASSLVSQNTIYF
J: TRBJ2-4; D: .; size: few; V: TRBV10-3; DNA: TGTGCCATCAGTGAAGGGGGGGGCCTAAGGAACATTCAGTACTTC; CDR3: CAISEGGGLRNIQYF
J: TRBJ2-3; D: TRBD1; size: .; V: TRBV10-3; DNA: TGTGCCATCAGTGACCCGGACAGGGGAGGAGATACGCAGTATTTT; CDR3: CAISDPDRGGDTQYF
J: TRBJ1-1; D: .; size: .; V: TRBV9; DNA: TGTGCCAGCAGTCGTAGTTCGGGGAACACTGAAGCTTTCTTT; CDR3: CASSRSSGNTEAFF
J: TRBJ2-4; D: .; size: .; V: TRBV19; DNA: TGTGCCAGTAGTGTCATCGGGACCGGAGCCAAAAACATTCAGTACTTC; CDR3: CASSVIGTGAKNIQYF
J: TRBJ2-3; D: .; size: .; V: TRBV5-1; DNA: TGCGCCAGCAGCTTCCCCTTGAGCACAGATACGCAGTATTTT; CDR3: CASSFPLSTDTQYF
J: TRBJ1-2; D: .; size: .; V: TRBV29-1; DNA: TGCAGCGTCCGCCCCCAAGGGGCTAACTATGGCTACACCTTC; CDR3: CSVRPQGANYGYTF
J: TRBJ2-2; D: .; size: .; V: TRBV6-6; DNA: TGTGCCAGCAGTTTTAGCACCGGGGAGCTGTTTTTT; CDR3: CASSFSTGELFF
J: TRBJ2-7; D: .; size: .; V: TRBV5-1; DNA: TGCGCCAGCAGCTTGAAGGCGGACAGTACCTACGAGCAGTACTTC; CDR3: CASSLKADSTYEQYF
J: TRBJ1-5; D: .; size: .; V: TRBV5-5; DNA: TGTGCCAGCAGCTTGGGACCCGGCGGGCCCCAGCATTTT; CDR3: CASSLGPGGPQHF